This TCR beta chain was captured by sequencing in a study of T cells after somatic rescue of genetic block. Sequencing was performed with immunoSEQ multiplex PCR; in TCRdb, only in-frame clones are kept and a portion is missing. The table has 110,000 or so clones, 90% to 95% seen once; the top ten hold more than 1.4%. J gave up 7 bases and V 1 base, and 5 bases lay outside the gene matches. The CDR3 contains 15 residues. Germline V CDR1 and CDR2: SGHAT, FQNNGV. The chain carries TRBV11-2 and TRBJ2-1; 9 nucleotides agree with TRBD2. Input material: peripheral blood mononuclear cells (PBMCs). The origin of this receptor is a woman under 30. The CDR3 coding sequence is TGTGCCAGCAGCTTAGGCGGGGGGGCAAGGAATGAGCAGTTCTTC. As protein: CASSLGGGARNEQFF.